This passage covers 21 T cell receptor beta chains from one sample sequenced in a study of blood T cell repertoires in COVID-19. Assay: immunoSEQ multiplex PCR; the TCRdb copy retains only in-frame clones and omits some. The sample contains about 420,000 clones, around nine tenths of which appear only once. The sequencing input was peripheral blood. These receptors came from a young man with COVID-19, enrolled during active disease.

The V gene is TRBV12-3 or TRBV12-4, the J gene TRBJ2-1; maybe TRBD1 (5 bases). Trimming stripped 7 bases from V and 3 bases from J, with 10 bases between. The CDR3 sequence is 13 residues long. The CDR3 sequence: CASIKDSYNEQFF. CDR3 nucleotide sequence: TGTGCCAGCATCAAAGACAGCTACAATGAGCAGTTCTTC.

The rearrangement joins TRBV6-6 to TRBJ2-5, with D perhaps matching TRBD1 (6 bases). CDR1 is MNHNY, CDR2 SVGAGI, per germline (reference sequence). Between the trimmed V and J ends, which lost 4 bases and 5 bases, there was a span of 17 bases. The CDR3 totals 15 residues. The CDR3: CASSSSGRGDETQYF. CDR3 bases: TGTGCCAGCAGTTCCTCGGGCAGGGGCGACGAGACCCAGTACTTC.

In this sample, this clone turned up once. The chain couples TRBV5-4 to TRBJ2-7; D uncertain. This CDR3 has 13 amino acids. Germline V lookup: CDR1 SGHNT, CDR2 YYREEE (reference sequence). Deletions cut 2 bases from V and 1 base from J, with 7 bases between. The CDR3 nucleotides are TGTGCCAGCAGCTTCGGCAGGTCCTACGAGCAGTACTTC. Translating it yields CASSFGRSYEQYF.

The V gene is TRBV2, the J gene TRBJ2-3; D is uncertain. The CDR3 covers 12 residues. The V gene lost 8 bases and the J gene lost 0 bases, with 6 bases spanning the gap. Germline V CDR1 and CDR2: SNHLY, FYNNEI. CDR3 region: CASVGSTDTQYF. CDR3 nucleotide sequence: TGTGCCAGCGTCGGGAGCACAGATACGCAGTATTTT.

In nucleotides, the CDR3 is TGTGCCAGCAGCAGGGCTCCAGGGGTTGTGAACACCGGGGAGCTGTTTTTT. Residues: CASSRAPGVVNTGELFF. The V and J genes are TRBV5-5 and TRBJ2-2, with D possibly being TRBD1 (6 bases). The CDR3 spans 17 residues. V dropped 4 bases and J dropped 1 base, with 17 bases sitting between them. The germline gives CDR1 SGHKS, CDR2 YYEKEE (reference sequence).

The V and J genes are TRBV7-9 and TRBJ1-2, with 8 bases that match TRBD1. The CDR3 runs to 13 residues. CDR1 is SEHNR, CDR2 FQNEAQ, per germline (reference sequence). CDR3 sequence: CAEFNDRGGGYTF. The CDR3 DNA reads TGTGCTGAATTTAACGACAGGGGCGGTGGCTACACCTTC.

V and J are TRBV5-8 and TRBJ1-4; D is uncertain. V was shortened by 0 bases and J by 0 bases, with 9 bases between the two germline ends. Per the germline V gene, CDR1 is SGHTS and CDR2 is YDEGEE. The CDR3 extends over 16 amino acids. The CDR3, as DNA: TGTGCCAGCAGCTTGGGGCGGGGTGCAACTAATGAAAAACTGTTTTTT. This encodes CASSLGRGATNEKLFF.

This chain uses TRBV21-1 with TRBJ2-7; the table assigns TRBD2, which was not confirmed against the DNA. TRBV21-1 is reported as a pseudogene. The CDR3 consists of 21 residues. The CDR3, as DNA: TGTGCCAGCAGCAAAGAGAAGACAGTTAGCGGGAGTACGTCTTATACCTACGAGCAGTACTTC. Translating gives CASSKEKTVSGSTSYTYEQYF.

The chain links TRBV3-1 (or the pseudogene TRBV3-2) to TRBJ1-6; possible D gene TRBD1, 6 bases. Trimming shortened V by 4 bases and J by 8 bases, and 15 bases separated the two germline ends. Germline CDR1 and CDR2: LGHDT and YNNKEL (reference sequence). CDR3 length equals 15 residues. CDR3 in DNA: TGTGCCAGCAGCCCTGGAGAGACAGGTCATTCACCCCTCCACTTT. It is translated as CASSPGETGHSPLHF.

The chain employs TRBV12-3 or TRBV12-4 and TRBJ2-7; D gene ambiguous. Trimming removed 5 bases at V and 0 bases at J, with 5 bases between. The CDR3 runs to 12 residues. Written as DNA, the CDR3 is TGTGCCAGCAGTCGGAGCTCCTACGAGCAGTACTTC. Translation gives CASSRSSYEQYF.

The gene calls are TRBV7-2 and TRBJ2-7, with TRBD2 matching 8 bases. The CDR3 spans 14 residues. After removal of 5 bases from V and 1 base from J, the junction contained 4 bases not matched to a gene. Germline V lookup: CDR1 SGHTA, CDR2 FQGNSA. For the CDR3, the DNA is TGTGCCAGCAGCGTGACTAGCGCATCCTACGAGCAGTACTTC. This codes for CASSVTSASYEQYF.

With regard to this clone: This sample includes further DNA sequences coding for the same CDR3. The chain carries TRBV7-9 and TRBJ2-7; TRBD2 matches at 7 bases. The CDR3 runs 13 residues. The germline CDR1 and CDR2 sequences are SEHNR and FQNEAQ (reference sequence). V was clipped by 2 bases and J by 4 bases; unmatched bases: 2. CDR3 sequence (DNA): TGTGCCAGCAGCTTACCTAGCGGTTACGAGCAGTACTTC. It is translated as CASSLPSGYEQYF.

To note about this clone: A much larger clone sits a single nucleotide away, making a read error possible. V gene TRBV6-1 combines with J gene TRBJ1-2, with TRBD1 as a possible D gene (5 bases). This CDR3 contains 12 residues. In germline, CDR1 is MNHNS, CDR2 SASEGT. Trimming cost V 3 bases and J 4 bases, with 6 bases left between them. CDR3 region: CASSDRVYGYTF. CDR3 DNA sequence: TGTGCCAGCAGTGACAGGGTCTATGGCTACACCTTC.

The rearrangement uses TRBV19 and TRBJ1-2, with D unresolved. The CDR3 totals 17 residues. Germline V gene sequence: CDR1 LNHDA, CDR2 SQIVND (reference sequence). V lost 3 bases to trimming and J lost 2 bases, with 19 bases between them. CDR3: CASSIMVTTRTNYGYTF. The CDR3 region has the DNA TGTGCCAGTAGTATTATGGTGACAACAAGAACGAACTATGGCTACACCTTC.

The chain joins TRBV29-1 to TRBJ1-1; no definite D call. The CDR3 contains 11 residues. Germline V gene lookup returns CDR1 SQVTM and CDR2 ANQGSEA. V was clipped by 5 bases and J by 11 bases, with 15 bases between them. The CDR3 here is CSVSGSPSAFF. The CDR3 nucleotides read TGCAGCGTTTCAGGCAGTCCGTCGGCTTTCTTT.

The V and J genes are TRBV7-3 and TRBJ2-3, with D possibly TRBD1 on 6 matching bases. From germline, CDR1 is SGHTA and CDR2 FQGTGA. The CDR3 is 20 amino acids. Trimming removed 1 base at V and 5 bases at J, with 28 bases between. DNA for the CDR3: TGTGCCAGCAGCTTAATAAACGCAGCCCAGGGGCCTCGGGCGGGAGATACGCAGTATTTT. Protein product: CASSLINAAQGPRAGDTQYF.

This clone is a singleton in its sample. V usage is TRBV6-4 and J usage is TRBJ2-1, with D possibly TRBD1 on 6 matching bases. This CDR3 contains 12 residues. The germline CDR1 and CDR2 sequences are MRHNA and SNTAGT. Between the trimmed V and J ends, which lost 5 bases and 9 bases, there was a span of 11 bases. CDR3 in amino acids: CASSTLGGEQFF. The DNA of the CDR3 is TGTGCCAGCAGTACTTTAGGGGGTGAGCAGTTCTTC.

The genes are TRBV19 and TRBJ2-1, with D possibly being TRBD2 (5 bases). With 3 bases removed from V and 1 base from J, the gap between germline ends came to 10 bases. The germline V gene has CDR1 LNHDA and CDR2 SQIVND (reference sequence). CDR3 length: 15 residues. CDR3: CASSMGSRSYNEQFF. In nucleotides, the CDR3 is TGTGCCAGTAGTATGGGGAGTAGGTCCTACAATGAGCAGTTCTTC.

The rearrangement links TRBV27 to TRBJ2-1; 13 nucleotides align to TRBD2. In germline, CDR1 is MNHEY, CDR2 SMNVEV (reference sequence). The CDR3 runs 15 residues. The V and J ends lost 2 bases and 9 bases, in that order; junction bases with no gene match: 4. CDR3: CASSLTSGRASEQFF. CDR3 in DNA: TGTGCCAGCAGTTTAACTAGCGGGAGGGCCAGTGAGCAGTTCTTC.

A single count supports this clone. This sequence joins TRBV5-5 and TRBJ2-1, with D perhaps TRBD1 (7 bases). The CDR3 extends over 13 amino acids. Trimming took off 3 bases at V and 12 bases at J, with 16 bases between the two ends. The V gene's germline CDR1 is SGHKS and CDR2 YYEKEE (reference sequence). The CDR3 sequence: CASSSYRGAGQFF. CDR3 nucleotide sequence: TGTGCCAGCAGCTCTTACAGGGGAGCGGGGCAGTTCTTC.

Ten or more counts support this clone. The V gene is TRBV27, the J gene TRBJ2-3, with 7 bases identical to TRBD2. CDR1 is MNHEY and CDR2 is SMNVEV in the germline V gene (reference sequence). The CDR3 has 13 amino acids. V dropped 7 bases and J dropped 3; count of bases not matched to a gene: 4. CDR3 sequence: CASTGLGTDTQYF. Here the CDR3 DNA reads TGTGCCAGCACCGGACTAGGAACAGATACGCAGTATTTT.